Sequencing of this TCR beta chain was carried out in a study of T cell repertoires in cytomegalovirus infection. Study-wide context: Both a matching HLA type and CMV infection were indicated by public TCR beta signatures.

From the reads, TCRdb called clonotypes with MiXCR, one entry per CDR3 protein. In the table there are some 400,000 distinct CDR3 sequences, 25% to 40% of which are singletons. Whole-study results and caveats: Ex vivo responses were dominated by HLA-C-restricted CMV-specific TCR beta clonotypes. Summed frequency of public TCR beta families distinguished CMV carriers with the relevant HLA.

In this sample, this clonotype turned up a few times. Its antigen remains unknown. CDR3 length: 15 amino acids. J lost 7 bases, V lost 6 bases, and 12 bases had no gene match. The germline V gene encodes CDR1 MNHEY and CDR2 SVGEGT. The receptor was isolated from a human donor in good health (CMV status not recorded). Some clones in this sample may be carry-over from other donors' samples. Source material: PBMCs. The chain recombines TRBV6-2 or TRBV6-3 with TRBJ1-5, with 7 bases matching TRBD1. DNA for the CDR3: TGTGCCAGCAGCTGGGCTCCTACAGGGGTACAGCCCCAGCATTTT. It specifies CASSWAPTGVQPQHF.